The source of this TCR beta chain is a study of CD8+CD57+ T cells in acquired aplastic anemia. The overall study: Around 3.5 ug was the average amount of DNA from sorted CD4+ and CD8+ cells.

Germline-derived CDR1 and CDR2 are LNHDA and SQIVND (reference sequence). V lost 1 base, J lost 0 bases, and 13 bases lay in between. This CDR3 comprises 18 residues. The patients chosen for sequencing had shown expansion of CD8+CD57+ cells (detected by flow cytometry). Genomic DNA constituted the template upon which TCR beta VDJ and CDR3 profiling was performed. TCRdb fed the reads into MiXCR, producing one record per CDR3 protein. In the table there are around 290,000 distinct CDR3 sequences, 56% of which are singletons. The specimen sequenced was sorted CD4+, CD8+, or CD8+CD57+ T cells (not recorded which) from PBMCs. The chain uses TRBV19 and TRBJ2-6; D is possibly TRBD1 (5 bases). This clonotype was obtained from a human donor with aplastic anemia. This CDR3 is CASSIGGRLSSGANVLTF. The DNA for the CDR3 is TGTGCCAGTAGTATAGGGGGCAGGCTGAGCTCTGGGGCCAACGTCCTGACTTTC.